This T cell receptor beta chain was observed in a study of T-cell memory formation after mild COVID-19. Study-wide findings and caveats: Whether day 37 second-wave clones are SARS-CoV-2-specific was not confirmed. For contracting clones, CD4+ ones sat mainly in CM and EM, CD8+ in EMRA.

The CDR3 covers 15 residues. The V gene lost 2 bases and the J gene lost 5 bases, with 13 bases spanning the gap. Germline V gene data show CDR1 as KGHSH and CDR2 as LQKENI. In this sample, this clonotype turned up a few times. Its antigen remains unknown. With constant-segment primers, 5'RACE yielded cDNA libraries of TCR alpha and TCR beta that carried sample barcodes and UMIs. TCRdb recomputed calls from the 5' RACE reads with MiXCR, one row per CDR3 protein. The sample gives a few hundred thousand distinct CDR3 sequences, roughly 15% of which show up once; under 25% is in the top ten. V and J are TRBV18 and TRBJ1-3; TRBD1 is a possible D gene (6 bases). Material for sequencing was PBMCs or a T cell subset sorted from them (not recorded which). The TCR originated in a man aged 18 to 29 who had mild COVID-19 (a few samples of this study predate the infection). Cell type and time point are not known. In DNA, the CDR3 is TGTGCCAGCTCACCAGGAGCGGGGGCGCGAAACACCATATATTTT. Translating it yields CASSPGAGARNTIYF.